This T cell receptor (beta chain) was recovered during a study of blood T cell repertoires in COVID-19. Study background: Acute-phase and convalescent COVID-19 samples originated in the United States, Italy and Spain.

Per the original methods: Estimated nucleated cell counts came from reference gene primer amplification. TCRdb's table, derived via immunoSEQ multiplex PCR, lists solely in-frame clones and lacks some. From that table come the V and J calls and clone size; the DNA was used to work out D and trimming. In the table there are roughly 250,000 clones, approximately 90% of which are singletons. Recruitment covered about 25 US areas and drew participants whose ages spanned roughly 18 to 100 years. Participant-reported clinical history was the basis for cohort assignment. The specimen sequenced was PBMCs or T cells enriched from blood (not recorded which). This TCR came from a woman in her thirties with acute COVID-19.

The CDR3 protein is CASSYSSGTEGRGYTF. The CDR3 coding sequence is TGTGCCAGCAGTTACTCGTCTGGGACGGAGGGACGAGGCTACACCTTC. The chain uses TRBV6-5 and TRBJ1-2, with D possibly matching TRBD1 (5 bases). With 0 bases removed from V and 8 bases from J, the gap between germline ends came to 19 bases. CDR1 is MNHEY, CDR2 SVGAGI, per germline. The CDR3 consists of 16 residues.